This record concerns one T cell receptor beta chain sequence. This sample is part of a study of blood T cell repertoires in COVID-19. The overall study: The United States, Italy and Spain provided the acute and convalescent COVID-19 samples.

This CDR3 has 13 residues. Trimming pared 3 bases from V and 4 bases from J, leaving 10 bases between. Germline CDR1 SGDLS, CDR2 YYNGEE. TCRdb's table, derived via immunoSEQ multiplex PCR, lists solely in-frame clones and lacks some. Of about 300,000 clones listed, 89% were seen once; the top ten hold 5% to 7%. The sequenced material came from peripheral blood. The receptor's source is a man younger than 35 who had recovered from COVID-19. The genes are TRBV9 and TRBJ1-2, with D perhaps matching TRBD1 (6 bases). CDR3 protein: CASSALGGYGYTF. In DNA, the CDR3 is TGTGCCAGCAGCGCATTAGGGGGCTATGGCTACACCTTC.